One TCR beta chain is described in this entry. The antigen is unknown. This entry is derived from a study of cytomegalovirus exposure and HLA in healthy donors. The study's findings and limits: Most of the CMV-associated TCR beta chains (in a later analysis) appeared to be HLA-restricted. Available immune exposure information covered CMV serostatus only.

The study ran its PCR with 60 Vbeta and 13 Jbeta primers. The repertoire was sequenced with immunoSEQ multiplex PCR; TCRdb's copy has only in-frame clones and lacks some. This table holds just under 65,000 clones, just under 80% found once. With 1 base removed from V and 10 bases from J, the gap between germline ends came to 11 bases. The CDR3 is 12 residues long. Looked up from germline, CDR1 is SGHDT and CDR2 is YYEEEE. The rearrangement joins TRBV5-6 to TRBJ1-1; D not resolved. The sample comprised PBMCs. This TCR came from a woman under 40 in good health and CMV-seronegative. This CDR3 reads CASSLLERGAFF. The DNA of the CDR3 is TGTGCCAGCAGCTTGCTCGAGAGAGGAGCTTTCTTT.